A single sample is the source of the 6 T cell receptor beta chains below, sequenced in a study of vaccination effects on CD4 cells after COVID-19. ViraFEST expansion of antigen-specific CD4+ T cells with viral peptide pools preceded sequencing. Isolating CD4+ T cells followed around nine days of culture. Vaccine recipients had no previous SARS-CoV-2 infection; their nucleocapsid antibodies were negative. No antigens are known for them. Sequencing used immunoSEQ multiplex PCR; TCRdb keeps in-frame clones, though not all of them. This table has approximately 70,000 clones, roughly 79% appearing once. The sample in question was CD4+ T cells from PBMCs cultured with HCoV-NL63 spike peptides, obtained before COVID-19 vaccination. These receptors were collected from a human donor who received a COVID-19 vaccine.

This clone was counted a few times. The gene calls are TRBV10-2 and TRBJ2-3; D gene unclear. Looked up from germline, CDR1 is WSHSY and CDR2 is SAAADI. This CDR3 comprises 13 residues. The V gene lost 3 bases and the J gene lost 4 bases, with 8 bases spanning the gap. The CDR3 spells CASSENTADTQYF. DNA of the CDR3: TGCGCCAGCAGTGAAAACACGGCAGATACGCAGTATTTT.

The V gene is TRBV24-1, the J gene TRBJ1-3; D remains unclear. Trimming took off 5 bases at V and 4 bases at J, with 20 bases between the two ends. Germline CDR1 KGHDR, CDR2 SFDVKD. The CDR3 totals 17 residues. The DNA for the CDR3 is TGTGCCACCAGTGGGCCCCCCGTCTCCGGTAAAGGAAACACCATATATTTT. It specifies CATSGPPVSGKGNTIYF.

This chain links TRBV20-1 with TRBJ2-7; D is ambiguous. CDR3 length: 13 amino acids. V gave up 3 bases and J gave up 4 bases, with 13 bases separating them. Germline CDR1 reads DFQATT; CDR2 reads SNEGSKA (reference sequence). The CDR3 loop is CSASPQAGYEQYV. For the CDR3, the DNA is TGCAGTGCTAGTCCCCAGGCTGGGTACGAGCAGTACGTC.

This chain uses TRBV24-1 with TRBJ2-5, with D maybe TRBD1 (5 bases). The germline V and J ends were trimmed by 3 bases and 2 bases, with 15 bases remaining between them. This CDR3 has 16 residues. CDR1 and CDR2 from the germline V gene are KGHDR and SFDVKD. The CDR3 sequence is CATSDARQLDQETQYF. The CDR3 DNA reads TGTGCCACCAGTGATGCCCGACAGCTAGATCAAGAGACCCAGTACTTC.

The chain joins TRBV5-1 to TRBJ1-2; D uncertain. Germline CDR1 is SGHRS and CDR2 is YFSETQ. V was trimmed by 1 base and J by 7 bases, leaving 14 bases between them. This CDR3 is built from 14 residues. This chain's CDR3 is CASSLNSGSPGYTF. The CDR3 DNA reads as TGCGCCAGCAGCTTGAATTCGGGGTCTCCTGGCTACACCTTC.

The genes are TRBV4-1 and TRBJ1-2; possibly TRBD1 for D (5 bases). The CDR3 has 12 residues. V shed 1 base and J shed 7 bases, with 7 bases lying between them. CDR1 and CDR2 from the germline V gene are MGHRA and YSYEKL. CDR3 protein: CASSQGQPGYTF. The CDR3 nucleotides are TGCGCCAGCAGCCAAGGACAGCCTGGCTACACCTTC.